Listed here is a single T cell receptor beta chain. The data stem from a study of blood T cell repertoires in COVID-19. Study-wide context: The United States, Italy and Spain provided the acute and convalescent COVID-19 samples.

TCRdb keeps only in-frame clones here, not all; method: immunoSEQ multiplex PCR. Here the sample spans 350,000 to 450,000 clones, around nine tenths being singletons. Trimming left V 1 base short and J 2 bases short, with 9 bases between. The CDR3 contains 14 residues. The sample taken for sequencing was peripheral blood. This sequence originates from a woman in her fifties or sixties with COVID-19, enrolled during active disease. The V gene is TRBV23-1, the J gene TRBJ2-7; maybe TRBD1 (5 bases). TRBV23-1 is an open reading frame, and its role is uncertain. The CDR3 is CASSQWGGTYEQYF. CDR3 nucleotides: TGCGCCAGCAGTCAATGGGGCGGAACCTACGAGCAGTACTTC.